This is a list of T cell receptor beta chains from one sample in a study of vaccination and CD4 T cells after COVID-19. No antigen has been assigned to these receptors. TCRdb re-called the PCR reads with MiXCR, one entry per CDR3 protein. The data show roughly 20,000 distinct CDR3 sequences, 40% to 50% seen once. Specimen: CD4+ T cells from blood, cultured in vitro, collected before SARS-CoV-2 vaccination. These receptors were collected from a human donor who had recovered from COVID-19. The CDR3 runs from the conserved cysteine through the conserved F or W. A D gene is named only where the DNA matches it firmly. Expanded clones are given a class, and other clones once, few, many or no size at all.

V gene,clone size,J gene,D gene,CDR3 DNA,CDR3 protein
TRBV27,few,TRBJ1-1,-,TGTGCCAGCAGTTTCCTGGACAGGAACACTGAAGCTTTCTTT,CASSFLDRNTEAFF
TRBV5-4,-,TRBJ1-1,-,TGTGCCAGCAGCTTCTCACTCGGACCGAACACTGAAGCTTTCTTT,CASSFSLGPNTEAFF
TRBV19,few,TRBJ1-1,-,TGTGCCAGTAGTATTGGGGCGACAGCGAACACTGAAGCTTTCTTT,CASSIGATANTEAFF
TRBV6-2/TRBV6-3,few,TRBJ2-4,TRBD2,TGTGCCAGCAGTTTTGAAAATGGCGGGAGCTGGACCAAAAACATTCAGTACTTC,CASSFENGGSWTKNIQYF
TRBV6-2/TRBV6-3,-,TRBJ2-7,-,TGTGCCAGCAGTATCCGCGGGACATTACCAGGGGAGCAGTACTTC,CASSIRGTLPGEQYF
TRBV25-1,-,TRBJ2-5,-,TGTGCCAGCAGTGAATACAGGGACATCGGTCGCTGGTATGAGACCCAGTACTTC,CASSEYRDIGRWYETQYF
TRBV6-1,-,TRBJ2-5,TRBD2,TGTGCCAGCAGTGCCAACGGGGGAGGGCAGACCCAGTACTTC,CASSANGGGQTQYF
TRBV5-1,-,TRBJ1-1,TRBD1,TGCGCCAGCAGCTTCCGTGGCGGGACAGGACAGAACACTGAAGCTTTCTTT,CASSFRGGTGQNTEAFF
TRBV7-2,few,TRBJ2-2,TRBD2,TGTGCCAGCAGCCGACCGGGACTAGCGGGAGGGGGGACCGGGGAGCTGTTTTTT,CASSRPGLAGGGTGELFF
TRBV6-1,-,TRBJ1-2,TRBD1,TGTGCCAGCCGGGCAGGGGGCGGCTATGGCTACACCTTC,CASRAGGGYGYTF
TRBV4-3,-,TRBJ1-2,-,TGCGCCAGCAGCCAAGATCTGACAGGACGGTTTTATGGCTACACCTTC,CASSQDLTGRFYGYTF
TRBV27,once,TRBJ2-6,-,TGTGCCAGCAGCCTCAGGACAGGGGCCAACGTCCTGACTTTC,CASSLRTGANVLTF
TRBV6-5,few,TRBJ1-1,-,TGTGCCAGCAGTTACTCGAAGTTAGGGGGGGGAATGAACACTGAAGCTTTCTTT,CASSYSKLGGGMNTEAFF
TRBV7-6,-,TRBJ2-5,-,TGTGCCAGCAGCTTGAATAACTTATTGACACCCGGCGGGACCCAGTACTTC,CASSLNNLLTPGGTQYF
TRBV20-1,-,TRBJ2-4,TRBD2,TGCAGTGCTAGAGATCGTGGGAGGGCCTTAGCCAAAAACATTCAGTACTTC,CSARDRGRALAKNIQYF
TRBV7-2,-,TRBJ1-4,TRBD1,TGTGCCAGCAGCTCCCGAGGGGGCTACAATGAAAAACTGTTTTTT,CASSSRGGYNEKLFF
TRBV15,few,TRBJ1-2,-,TGTGCCACCAGCAGAGAATCTCTACAGGGAAGCGTCTACACCTTC,CATSRESLQGSVYTF
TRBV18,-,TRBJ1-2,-,TGTGCCAGCTCACCTAAACAAACAGGGTTTTATGGCTACACCTTC,CASSPKQTGFYGYTF
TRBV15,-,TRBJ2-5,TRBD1,TGTGCCACCAGCAGAGGAGTCAGGGGGCTTGAGACCCAGTACTTC,CATSRGVRGLETQYF
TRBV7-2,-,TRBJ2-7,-,TGTGCCAGCAGCCCTCAGGGATCCCTGTACGAGCAGTACTTC,CASSPQGSLYEQYF
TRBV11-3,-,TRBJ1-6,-,TGTGCCAGCAGCTTCGAGGGAAATTCACCCCTCCACTTT,CASSFEGNSPLHF
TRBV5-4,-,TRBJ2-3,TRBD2,TGTGCCAGCAGCTTGGCACCCGGGACTAGCGGGGGAAGCACAGATACGCAGTATTTT,CASSLAPGTSGGSTDTQYF
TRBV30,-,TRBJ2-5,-,TGTGCCTGGGAGAGGGGGGCCGGAGAGACCCAGTACTTC,CAWERGAGETQYF
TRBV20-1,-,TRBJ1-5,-,TGCAGTGCTAGAGGGAGGCTTAGCAATCAGCCCCAGCATTTT,CSARGRLSNQPQHF
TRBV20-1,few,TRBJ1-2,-,TGCAGTGCGGATATCAGAAGCGGCGGCTACACCTTC,CSADIRSGGYTF
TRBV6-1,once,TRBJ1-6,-,TGTGCCAGCAGTGTTAAGGGAGAGTCACCCCTCCACTTT,CASSVKGESPLHF
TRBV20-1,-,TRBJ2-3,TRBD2,TGCAGTGCTAAGAGGACTAGCGGGGGGGCGGATACGCAGTATTTT,CSAKRTSGGADTQYF
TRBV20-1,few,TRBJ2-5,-,TGCAGTGCTAGAGACCTTCTAGGCCAAGAGACCCAGTACTTC,CSARDLLGQETQYF
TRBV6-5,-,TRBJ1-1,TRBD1,TGTGCCAGCAGTTCCGGGACAGGCGAAGCTTTCTTT,CASSSGTGEAFF
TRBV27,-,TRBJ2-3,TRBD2,TGTGCCAGCAGCCGGACTAGCGGGGCTGCGGATACGCAGTATTTT,CASSRTSGAADTQYF
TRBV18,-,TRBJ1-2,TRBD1,TGTGCCAGCTCACCGCAGGGGGATGGCTACACCTTC,CASSPQGDGYTF
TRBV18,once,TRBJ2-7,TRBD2,TGTGCCAGCTCACCAAAAGCGGGGGGGCACGGAGTCGAGCAGTACTTC,CASSPKAGGHGVEQYF
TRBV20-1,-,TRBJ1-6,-,TGCAGTGCTAGAGATGGTCGTCTGCATTCCAGTTCACCCCTCCACTTT,CSARDGRLHSSSPLHF
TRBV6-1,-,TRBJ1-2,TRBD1,TGTGCCAGCAGCGAACAGGGGGAGTATGGCTACACCTTC,CASSEQGEYGYTF
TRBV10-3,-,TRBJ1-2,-,TGTGCCATCAGTGAGTCTGCCGGGCCAGGAGGCTACACCTTC,CAISESAGPGGYTF
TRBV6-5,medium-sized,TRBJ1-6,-,TGTGCCAGCAGTTACTCGACCGGGGATGGATCACCCCTCCACTTT,CASSYSTGDGSPLHF
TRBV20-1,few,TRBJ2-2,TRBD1,TGCAGTGCCCCCCTCAGGGACAGGGGCACCGGGGAGCTGTTTTTT,CSAPLRDRGTGELFF
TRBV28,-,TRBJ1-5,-,TGTGCCAGCAGCGACAGAGCCAATCAGCCCCAGCATTTT,CASSDRANQPQHF
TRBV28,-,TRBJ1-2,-,TGTGCCAGCAGTTTTCTAACCTATGGCTACACCTTC,CASSFLTYGYTF
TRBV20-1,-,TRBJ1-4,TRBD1,TGCAGTGCGCCGACAGGGGTGGCTAATGAAAAACTGTTTTTT,CSAPTGVANEKLFF
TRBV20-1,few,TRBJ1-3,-,TGCAGTGCTAAGGGGGGAGGAAACACCATATATTTT,CSAKGGGNTIYF
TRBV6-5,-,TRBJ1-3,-,TGTGCCAGCAGTTATGGTGGGACTGGAAACACCATATATTTT,CASSYGGTGNTIYF
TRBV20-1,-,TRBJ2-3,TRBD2,TGCAGTGCTGGTGGTAGCGGGACAGATACGCAGTATTTT,CSAGGSGTDTQYF
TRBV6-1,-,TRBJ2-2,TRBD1,TGTGCCAGCAGGGGGACAGGGGGTGCCGGGGAGCTGTTTTTT,CASRGTGGAGELFF
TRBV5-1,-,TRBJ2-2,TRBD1,TGCGCCAGCAGGGACAGGGGGTTGACCGGGGAGCTGTTTTTT,CASRDRGLTGELFF
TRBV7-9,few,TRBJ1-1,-,TGTGCCAGCAGCTTAGCCTTAGGGACGGTCACTGAAGCTTTCTTT,CASSLALGTVTEAFF